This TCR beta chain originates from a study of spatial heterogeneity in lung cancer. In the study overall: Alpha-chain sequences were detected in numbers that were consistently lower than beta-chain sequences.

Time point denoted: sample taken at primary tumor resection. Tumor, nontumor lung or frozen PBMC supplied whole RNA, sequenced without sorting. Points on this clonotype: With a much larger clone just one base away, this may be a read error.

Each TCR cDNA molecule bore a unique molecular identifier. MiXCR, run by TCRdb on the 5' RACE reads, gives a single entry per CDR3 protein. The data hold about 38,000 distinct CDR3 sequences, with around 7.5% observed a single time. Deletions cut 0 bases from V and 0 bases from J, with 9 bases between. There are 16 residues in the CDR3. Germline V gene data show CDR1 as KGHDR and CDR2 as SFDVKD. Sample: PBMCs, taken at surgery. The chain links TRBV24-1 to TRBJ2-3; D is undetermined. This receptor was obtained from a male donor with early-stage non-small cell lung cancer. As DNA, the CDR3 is TGTGCCACCAGTGATTTGGCGCAGTACAGCACAGATACGCAGTATTTT. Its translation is CATSDLAQYSTDTQYF.